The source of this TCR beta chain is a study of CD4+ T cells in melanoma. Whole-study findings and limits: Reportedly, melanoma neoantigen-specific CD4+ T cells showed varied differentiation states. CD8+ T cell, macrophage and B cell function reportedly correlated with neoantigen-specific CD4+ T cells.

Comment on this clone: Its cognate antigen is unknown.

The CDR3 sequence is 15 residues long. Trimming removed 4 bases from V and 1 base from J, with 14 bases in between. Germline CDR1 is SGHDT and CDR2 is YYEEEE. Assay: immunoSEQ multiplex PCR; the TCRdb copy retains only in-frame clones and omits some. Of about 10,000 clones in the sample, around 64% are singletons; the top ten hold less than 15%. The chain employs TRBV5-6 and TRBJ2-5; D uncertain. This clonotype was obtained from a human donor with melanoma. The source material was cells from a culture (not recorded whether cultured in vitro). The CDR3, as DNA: TGTGCCAGCAGCCTGCATCCGCTGAGCCAAGAGACCCAGTACTTC. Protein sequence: CASSLHPLSQETQYF.